This TCR beta chain was sequenced for a study of OX40 agonist ivuxolimab in advanced cancers. Overall study: There were three patients with partial responses, one having hepatocellular carcinoma and two cutaneous melanoma.

CDR3 length: 15 amino acids. The germline V gene encodes CDR1 MNHEY and CDR2 SVGAGI. V was clipped by 3 bases and J by 0 bases, with 8 bases between them. Assay used: immunoSEQ multiplex PCR; TCRdb lists only in-frame clones, some missing. The sample records 40,000 to 55,000 clones, around 80% being singletons. The specimen comprised CD4+ or CD8+ T cells sorted from blood, sampled in a trial of the OX40 agonist ivuxolimab. The sequence derives from an adult with an advanced solid tumor such as melanoma, head and neck, liver or kidney cancer. This chain uses TRBV6-5 with TRBJ1-4, with D tentatively TRBD1 (5 bases). Here the CDR3 reads CASSYLRATNEKLFF. The CDR3 DNA reads as TGTGCCAGCAGTTATCTCAGGGCAACTAATGAAAAACTGTTTTTT.